These 11 T cell receptor beta chains originate from one sample sequenced in a study of radiotherapy plus CTLA-4 blockade in lung cancer. The data were produced by immunoSEQ multiplex PCR, yet TCRdb's version contains in-frame clones alone and is incomplete. The sample has about 87,000 clones, around 87% seen once. The sequenced sample was peripheral blood, obtained from a patient treated with radiotherapy plus ipilimumab. These receptors were collected from a human donor with non-small cell lung cancer that progressed on radiotherapy plus ipilimumab.

The chain is built from TRBV15 and TRBJ1-5, with D unresolved. Per germline, CDR1 LNHNV and CDR2 YYDKDF (reference sequence). With 0 bases removed from V and 0 bases from J, the gap between germline ends came to 9 bases. This CDR3 has 16 residues. This CDR3 reads CATSREGLHSNQPQHF. The DNA for the CDR3 is TGTGCCACCAGCAGAGAGGGCCTCCATAGCAATCAGCCCCAGCATTTT. The entire variable domain, with the rest obtained from reference TRBV15 and TRBJ1-5, is as follows: DAMVIQNPRYQVTQFGKPVTLSCSQTLNHNVMYWYQQKSSQAPKLLFHYYDKDFNNEADTPDNFQSRRPNTSFCFLDIRSPGLGDTAMYLCATSREGLHSNQPQHFGDGTRLSIL.

The count of this clone is one. V usage is TRBV7-2 and J usage is TRBJ2-1; 7 bases are shared with TRBD2. Trimming cost V 1 base and J 6 bases; bases outside gene matches: 3. CDR1 and CDR2 from the germline V gene are SGHTA and FQGNSA. CDR3 length: 14 residues. The DNA for the CDR3 is TGTGCCAGCAGCTTAGTCCCGGGAGGCAATGAGCAGTTCTTC. Its translation: CASSLVPGGNEQFF.

The rearrangement uses TRBV5-6 and TRBJ2-3, with TRBD2 matching 14 bases. Trimming took 5 bases from V and 3 from J; bases not matched to a gene: 5. Germline lookup yields CDR1 SGHDT and CDR2 YYEEEE. The CDR3 runs 16 residues. CDR3 residues: CASRKGLAGVTDTQYF. The CDR3 DNA follows: TGTGCCAGCAGGAAGGGACTAGCGGGAGTTACAGATACGCAGTATTTT.

The gene calls are TRBV11-2 and TRBJ1-2; unclear D gene. The CDR3 consists of 17 residues. Germline-derived CDR1 and CDR2 are SGHAT and FQNNGV. V shed 5 bases and J shed 2 bases, with 21 bases lying between them. CDR3 DNA: TGTGCCAGCAGCCCCCCCGGGCTACAAACAATGAACTATGGCTACACCTTC. This sequence encodes CASSPPGLQTMNYGYTF.

This rearrangement joins TRBV2 to TRBJ2-2; D assignment may be TRBD1 or TRBD2 (5 bases each). This CDR3 is built from 18 residues. Germline CDR1 is SNHLY and CDR2 is FYNNEI. Trimming removed 6 bases at V and 4 bases at J, with 24 bases between. DNA for the CDR3: TGTGCCAGCAGCGACCTCCGGGGACCGCGAACGGGCACCGGGGAGCTGTTTTTT. It translates to CASSDLRGPRTGTGELFF.

The V gene is TRBV11-2, the J gene TRBJ2-3; 7 positions agree with TRBD1. CDR3 length equals 17 residues. CDR1 SGHAT and CDR2 FQNNGV come from the germline V gene. Trimming at V came to 1 base and at J to 2 bases, leaving 9 bases not matched to a gene. Written as DNA, the CDR3 is TGTGCCAGCAGCTTAGCCTTATCTACAGGGGCCACAGATACGCAGTATTTT. Protein: CASSLALSTGATDTQYF.

The gene calls are TRBV18 and TRBJ2-2; D is uncertain. V was cut by 6 bases and J by 4 bases, with 9 bases left in between. CDR3 size: 13 residues. Germline CDR1 KGHSH, CDR2 LQKENI. The CDR3 here is CASSPRSTGELFF. DNA for the CDR3: TGTGCCAGCTCCCCCCGGAGCACCGGGGAGCTGTTTTTT.

Note on this clone: Within the sample, other DNA sequences also encode this same CDR3. The gene calls are TRBV18 and TRBJ2-7; TRBD1 agrees at 10 bases. Germline trimming cut 3 bases from V and 3 bases from J; bases unmatched to any gene: 2. This CDR3 is 14 amino acids long. Germline V gene lookup returns CDR1 KGHSH and CDR2 LQKENI. The CDR3 coding sequence is TGTGCCAGCTCACCGCGGGACAGGGGCTACGAGCAGTACTTC. Its protein product is CASSPRDRGYEQYF.

The chain recombines TRBV2 with TRBJ1-3; the match to TRBD1 covers 7 bases. The CDR3 totals 17 residues. CDR1 is SNHLY, CDR2 FYNNEI, per germline. Trimming at V came to 4 bases and at J to 2 bases, leaving 11 bases not matched to a gene. The CDR3 loop reads CASSALRDSFTGNTIYF. In DNA, the CDR3 is TGTGCCAGCAGTGCCCTCCGGGACAGTTTCACTGGAAACACCATATATTTT. Drawing the rest from reference TRBV2 and TRBJ1-3, the complete variable domain is EPEVTQTPSHQVTQMGQEVILRCVPISNHLYFYWYRQILGQKVEFLVSFYNNEISEKSEIFDDQFSVERPDGSNFTLKIRSTKLEDSAMYFCASSALRDSFTGNTIYFGEGSWLTVV.

In DNA form, the CDR3 reads TGTGCCACCTCGGACGGACCTAGCACAGATACGCAGTATTTT. Translation: CATSDGPSTDTQYF. The chain combines TRBV28 with TRBJ2-3; no clear D. The germline gives CDR1 MDHEN, CDR2 SYDVKM. The V gene lost 10 bases and the J gene lost 0 bases, with 14 bases spanning the gap. The CDR3 is made up of 14 amino acids.

The V gene is TRBV19, the J gene TRBJ2-7; tentative D call: TRBD2 (6 bases). Germline values: CDR1 LNHDA, CDR2 SQIVND (reference sequence). This CDR3 has 12 residues. V was clipped by 5 bases and J by 10 bases, with 15 bases between them. The DNA of the CDR3 is TGTGCCAGTAGTGCTCCCGGGACTTACCAGTACTTC. Translating gives CASSAPGTYQYF.